Presented here are 2 T cell receptor beta chains from one specimen sequenced in a study of a mutant IDH1 vaccine in newly diagnosed glioma. Time point denoted: week 23, last vaccination. The vaccine gave 300 ug of a 20-mer mutant IDH1 peptide subcutaneously per dose. The table came from immunoSEQ multiplex PCR; TCRdb's copy has only in-frame clones and leaves some out. The data contain approximately 81,000 clones, approximately 85% of them singletons. Antigens of these TCRs are unknown. The source was PBMCs, collected from a glioma patient whose treatment included an IDH1 peptide vaccine. The receptors derive from a man aged 25 to 45 with glioma. Some clones in this sample may be carry-over from other donors' samples.

V is TRBV9 and J is TRBJ2-3, with 9 bases aligning to TRBD2. With V trimmed by 3 bases and J by 0 bases, 8 bases remained unmatched. The CDR3 has 17 amino acids. Germline values: CDR1 SGDLS, CDR2 YYNGEE. The CDR3 reads CASSAPPSGVSTDTQYF. The CDR3 nucleotides read TGTGCCAGCAGCGCCCCCCCTAGCGGGGTTAGCACAGATACGCAGTATTTT.

The sample holds a few counts of this clone. The chain links TRBV10-3 to TRBJ1-5; D gene uncertain. The CDR3 covers 13 residues. Trimming left V 11 bases short and J 4 bases short, with 15 bases between. CDR1 is ENHRY and CDR2 is SYGVKD in the germline V gene. CDR3 sequence: CASANRENQPQHF. CDR3 bases: TGTGCCTCCGCGAATAGGGAGAATCAGCCCCAGCATTTT.